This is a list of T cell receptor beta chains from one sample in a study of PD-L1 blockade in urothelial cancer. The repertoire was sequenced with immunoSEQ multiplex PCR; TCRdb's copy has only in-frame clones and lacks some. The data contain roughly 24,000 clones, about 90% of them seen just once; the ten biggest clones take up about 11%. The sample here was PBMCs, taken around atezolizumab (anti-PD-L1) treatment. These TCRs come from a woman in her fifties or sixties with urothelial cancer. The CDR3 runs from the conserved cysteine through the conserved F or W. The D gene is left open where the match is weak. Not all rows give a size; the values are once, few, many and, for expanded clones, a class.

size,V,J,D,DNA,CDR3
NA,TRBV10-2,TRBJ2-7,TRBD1,TGCGCCAGCAGACCGGGACAGGGGGCGGCCGAGCAGTACTTC,CASRPGQGAAEQYF
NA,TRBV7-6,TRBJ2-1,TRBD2,TGTGCCAGCAGCCCCCAGCCGGGGGGTTCCTACAATGAGCAGTTCTTC,CASSPQPGGSYNEQFF
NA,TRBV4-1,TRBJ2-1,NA,TGCGCCAGCAGCCAAGATGAGCGCAATGAGCAGTTCTTC,CASSQDERNEQFF
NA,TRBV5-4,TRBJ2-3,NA,TGTGCCAGCAGCCCGGCCCCGGGGGACACAGATACGCAGTATTTT,CASSPAPGDTDTQYF
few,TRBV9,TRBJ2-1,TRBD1,TGTGCCAGCAGCGGGGGACAGAACAATGAGCAGTTCTTC,CASSGGQNNEQFF
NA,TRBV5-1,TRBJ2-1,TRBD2,TGCGCCAGCAGCTTGCCCCCACTAGCGGGAGGAAATGAGCAGTTCTTC,CASSLPPLAGGNEQFF
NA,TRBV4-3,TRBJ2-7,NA,TGCGCCAGCAGCCAAGATACAGGCAGCTACGAGCAGTACTTC,CASSQDTGSYEQYF
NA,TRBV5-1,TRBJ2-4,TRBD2,TGCGCCAGCAGCTTGGTAGCTAGCGGGAGGCCATTAGCCAAAAACATTCAGTACTTC,CASSLVASGRPLAKNIQYF
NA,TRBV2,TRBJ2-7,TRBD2,TGTGCCAGCAGTGGGACTAGCGGTCCCTACGAGCAGTACTTC,CASSGTSGPYEQYF
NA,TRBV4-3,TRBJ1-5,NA,TGCGCCAGCAGCCAATCCCTAAGAGGTCAGCCCCAGCATTTT,CASSQSLRGQPQHF
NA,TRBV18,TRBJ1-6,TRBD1,TGTGCCAGCTCCCTCCTTGGACAGGGGGCACCTAATTCACCCCTCCACTTT,CASSLLGQGAPNSPLHF
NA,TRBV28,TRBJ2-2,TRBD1,TGTGCCAGCACTACCCAGGGGGCTAGGAACACCGGGGAGCTGTTTTTT,CASTTQGARNTGELFF
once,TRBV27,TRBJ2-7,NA,TGTGCCAGCCAGCTTACACAGGGAGTAGAGCAGTACTTC,CASQLTQGVEQYF
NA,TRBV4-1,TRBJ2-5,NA,TGCGCCAGCAGCCAGGAGACTGGGTTGTCAGAGACCCAGTACTTC,CASSQETGLSETQYF
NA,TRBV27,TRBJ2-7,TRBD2,TGTGCCAGCAGTTCCGGGACTAGGTCGTACGAGCAGTACTTC,CASSSGTRSYEQYF
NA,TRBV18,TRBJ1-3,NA,TGTGCCAGCTCCCTACGACAGGCCGACTCTGGAAACACCATATATTTT,CASSLRQADSGNTIYF
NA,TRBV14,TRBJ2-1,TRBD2,TGTGCCAGCAGCCCCAGACTAGCGGGAGCCCTCAATGAGCAGTTCTTC,CASSPRLAGALNEQFF
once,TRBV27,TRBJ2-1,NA,TGTGCCAGCAGTTTATCACTAGCCAATGAGCAGTTCTTC,CASSLSLANEQFF
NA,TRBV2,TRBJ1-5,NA,TGTGCCAGCAGTTTGACAGGAAATCAGCCCCAGCATTTT,CASSLTGNQPQHF
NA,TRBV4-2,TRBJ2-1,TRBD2,TGTGCCAGCAGGGACGGGAGGGTAGGCAATGAGCAGTTCTTC,CASRDGRVGNEQFF
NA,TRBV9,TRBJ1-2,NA,TGTGCCAGCAGCTCGCGGATAAACTATGGCTACACCTTC,CASSSRINYGYTF
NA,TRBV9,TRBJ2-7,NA,TGTGCCAGCAGCCCCAGTCCGGGAAACTCCTACGAGCAGTACTTC,CASSPSPGNSYEQYF
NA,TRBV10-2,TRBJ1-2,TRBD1,TGCGCCAGCAGTGAGAGGGACAGGGTTGGTGGCTACACCTTC,CASSERDRVGGYTF
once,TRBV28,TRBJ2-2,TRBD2,TGTGCCAGCAGTTTACCCGGGACTAGCGGTGAGCCGGACACCGGGGAGCTGTTTTTT,CASSLPGTSGEPDTGELFF
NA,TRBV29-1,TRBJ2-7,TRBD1,TGCAGCGTTGCCGACAGGGCAGTCGACTGGGGCAAGCAGTACTTC,CSVADRAVDWGKQYF
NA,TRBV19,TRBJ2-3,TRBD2,TGTGCCAGTACCCAACCCGGTGGGACTAGCGGATACACAGATACGCAGTATTTT,CASTQPGGTSGYTDTQYF
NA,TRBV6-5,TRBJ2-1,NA,TGTGCCAGCAGCCGCCTGATCCTTGAGGGTGAGCAGTTCTTC,CASSRLILEGEQFF
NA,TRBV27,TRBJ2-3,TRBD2,TGTGCCAGTAATCCCATAGCGGGAGGCGCAGATACGCAGTATTTT,CASNPIAGGADTQYF
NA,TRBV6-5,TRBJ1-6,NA,TGTGCCAGCAGTTTTAGTTTAAGCTCCTATAATTCACCCCTCCACTTT,CASSFSLSSYNSPLHF
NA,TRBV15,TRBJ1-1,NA,TGTGCCACCAGCAGAGAATTGAGGCAGGGAGGAACTGAAGCTTTCTTT,CATSRELRQGGTEAFF
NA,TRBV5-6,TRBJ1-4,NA,TGTGCCAGCAGCACGACAGGCTTTAGGGAAAAACTGTTTTTT,CASSTTGFREKLFF
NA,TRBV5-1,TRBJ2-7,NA,TGCGCCAGCAGCCCCCGGGGGTCCTACGAGCAGTACTTC,CASSPRGSYEQYF
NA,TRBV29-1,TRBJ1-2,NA,TGCAGCGCAGGACAAGCCGGGGGGGGTGGCTACACCTTC,CSAGQAGGGGYTF
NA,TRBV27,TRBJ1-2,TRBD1,TGTGCCAGCAGTACTCCGGGACAGGGGTTGGATGGCTACACCTTC,CASSTPGQGLDGYTF
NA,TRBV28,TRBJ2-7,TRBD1,TGTGCCAGCAGTCTGACGACAGGGCTCTCCTACGAGCAGTACTTC,CASSLTTGLSYEQYF
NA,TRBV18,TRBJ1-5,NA,TGTGCCAGCTCAGGGGGGTGGAGTAGCAATCAGCCCCAGCATTTT,CASSGGWSSNQPQHF
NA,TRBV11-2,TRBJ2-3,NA,TGTGCCAGCAGCCAGGGACACCCCGTTCTCACAGATACGCAGTATTTT,CASSQGHPVLTDTQYF
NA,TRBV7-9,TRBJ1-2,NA,TGTGCCAGCAGCCATGGACCGGGGGGCTACACCTTC,CASSHGPGGYTF
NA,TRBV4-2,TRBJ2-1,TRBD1,TGTGCCAGCAGCCAAGATCCGGGACAGCTCAATGAGCAGTTCTTC,CASSQDPGQLNEQFF
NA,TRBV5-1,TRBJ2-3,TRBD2,TGCGCCAGCAGCTCGGGACTAGCGACAGATACGCAGTATTTT,CASSSGLATDTQYF
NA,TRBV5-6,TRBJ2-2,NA,TGTGCCAGCAGCTTGTTAGGGGGATCGAACACCGGGGAGCTGTTTTTT,CASSLLGGSNTGELFF
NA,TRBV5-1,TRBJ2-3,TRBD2,TGCGCCAGCAGCCCCTTAGCGGGAGGAGGCACAGATACGCAGTATTTT,CASSPLAGGGTDTQYF
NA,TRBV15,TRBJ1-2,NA,TGTGCCACCAGCAGAGACGGCCTAGCTGGCTACACCTTC,CATSRDGLAGYTF
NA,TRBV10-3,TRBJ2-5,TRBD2,TGTGCCATCAGAGACCCAGAGACTAGCCAAGGGTGGGAGACCCAGTACTTC,CAIRDPETSQGWETQYF
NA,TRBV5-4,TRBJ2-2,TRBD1,TGTGCCAGCAGCTCCCTGGGACAGATCACCGGGGAGCTGTTTTTT,CASSSLGQITGELFF
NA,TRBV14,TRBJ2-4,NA,TGTGCCAGCAGCCACCAGTTAGCCAAAAACATTCAGTACTTC,CASSHQLAKNIQYF
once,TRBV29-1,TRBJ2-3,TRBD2,TGCAGCGTTGAGGGTGGGGAAGCGGGGTCGGATACGCAGTATTTT,CSVEGGEAGSDTQYF
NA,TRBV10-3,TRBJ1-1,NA,TGTGCCATCAGTGAAGGGACGGGGGGTGAAGCTTTCTTT,CAISEGTGGEAFF
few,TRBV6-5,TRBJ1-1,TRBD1,TGTGCCAGCACCTCTCCGGGACAGGGGGCTGAAGCTTTCTTT,CASTSPGQGAEAFF
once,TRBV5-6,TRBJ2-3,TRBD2,TGTGCCAGCAGCTTGGTCGGCGGGAGTAATGTAGATACGCAGTATTTT,CASSLVGGSNVDTQYF